The clone carrying this T cell receptor beta chain occurred a few times. As yet, its antigen is unknown. This record belongs to a study of cytomegalovirus exposure and HLA in healthy donors. Study at large: A preliminary data release comprised about 85 million unique TCRs obtained from HLA-typed donors.

The PCR ran on 60 Vbeta and 13 Jbeta primers. TCRdb's table, derived via immunoSEQ multiplex PCR, lists solely in-frame clones and lacks some. The sample carries around 140,000 clones, approximately 87% recorded once. Findings of the study overall: In a later analysis, 15,000 to 20,000 TCR beta sequences were associated with HLA alleles at 0.05 false discovery rate. For most subjects, TCR beta sequences were reported to predict HLA-A and HLA-B alleles with accuracy. Cytomegalovirus association was listed for 150 or so TCR beta chains.

V dropped 5 bases and J dropped 5 bases, with 15 bases sitting between them. The CDR3 has 14 residues. Germline CDR1 reads SGHTA; CDR2 reads FQGTGA. The source of this sequence is a middle-aged man in good health and CMV-seronegative. Source material: PBMCs. The V gene is TRBV7-3, the J gene TRBJ1-1; D might be TRBD1 (6 bases). CDR3 amino acids: CASSAQGFGTEAFF. The CDR3, as DNA: TGTGCCAGCAGCGCACAGGGATTTGGGACTGAAGCTTTCTTT.